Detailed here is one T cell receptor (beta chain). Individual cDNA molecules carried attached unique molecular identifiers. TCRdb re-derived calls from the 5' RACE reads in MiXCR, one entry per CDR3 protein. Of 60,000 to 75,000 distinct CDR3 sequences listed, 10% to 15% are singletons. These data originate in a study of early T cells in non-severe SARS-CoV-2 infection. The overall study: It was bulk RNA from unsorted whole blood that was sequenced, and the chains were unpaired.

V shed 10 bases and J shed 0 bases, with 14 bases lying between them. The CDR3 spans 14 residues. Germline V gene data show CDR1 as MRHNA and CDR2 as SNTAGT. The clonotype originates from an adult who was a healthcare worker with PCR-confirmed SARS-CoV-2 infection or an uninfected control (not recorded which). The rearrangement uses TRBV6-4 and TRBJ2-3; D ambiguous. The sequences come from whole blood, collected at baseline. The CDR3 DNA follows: TGTGCCACCTCTAGGGATGATAGCACAGATACGCAGTATTTT. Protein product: CATSRDDSTDTQYF.